This is a list of T cell receptor beta chains from one sample in a study of Graves' ophthalmopathy and Graves' hyperthyroidism. TCRdb fed the multiplex PCR reads into MiXCR, producing one record per CDR3 protein. The sample yields fewer than 400,000 distinct CDR3 sequences, roughly 18% seen once. Sample: peripheral blood. The receptor set was obtained from a woman aged 18-29 years with Graves' ophthalmopathy. Each CDR3 is given with its conserved first and last residue. Each record gives: J gene, D gene, V gene, clone size, CDR3 DNA, CDR3 protein. D genes are given only for firm matches. Clone size is shown for a subset of rows, as once, few, many or a class of expanded clone.

TRBJ1-2 TRBD1 TRBV11-2 many TGTGCCAGCAGCTCCAGCCGGGACAGAGCCTATGGCTACACCTTC CASSSSRDRAYGYTF
TRBJ2-4 NA TRBV28 many TGTGCCAGCAGTCTAGGGGTGGGTAAGGGCTCCCGGCAAAACATTCAGTACTTC CASSLGVGKGSRQNIQYF
TRBJ2-5 NA TRBV11-2 many TGTGCCAGCAGCTACGGACACTTCCAAGAGACCCAGTACTTC CASSYGHFQETQYF
TRBJ1-1 NA TRBV7-8 many TGTGCCAGCAGCCACGGACCAAATCAGGGTTATGAAGCTTTCTTT CASSHGPNQGYEAFF
TRBJ2-7 TRBD2 TRBV30 many TGTGCCTGGAGTCGGACTAGCGGGGGACTCTACGAGCAGTACTTC CAWSRTSGGLYEQYF
TRBJ1-1 NA TRBV12-3/TRBV12-4 many TGTGCCAGCAGCCCCTGGAGTGTGGCGGGCACTGAAGCTTTCTTT CASSPWSVAGTEAFF
TRBJ2-7 TRBD1 TRBV12-3/TRBV12-4 many TGTGCCAGCAGTTTAAAGTCGCCGGACAGGGGGAGGTCCACACCAGAATACGAGCAGTACTTC CASSLKSPDRGRSTPEYEQYF
TRBJ2-7 NA TRBV3-1 many TGTGCCAGCAGCCCCCGACTACCCTCCTACGAGCAGTACTTC CASSPRLPSYEQYF
TRBJ1-1 TRBD1 TRBV28 NA TGTGCCAGCAGTTTATTCACAGGGGGGCAGCTGTTCAGTGAAGCTTTCTTT CASSLFTGGQLFSEAFF
TRBJ2-5 NA TRBV16 many TGTGCCAGCAGCCAATCAGACGGGACCCAGTACTTC CASSQSDGTQYF
TRBJ2-5 NA TRBV6-2/TRBV6-3 many TGTGCCAGCAGTGGATGGGGTGGAGAGACCCAGTACTTC CASSGWGGETQYF
TRBJ2-5 NA TRBV11-2 many TGTGCCAGCAGCTTGGGGGGGGGGCTGGGTGAGACCCAGTACTTC CASSLGGGLGETQYF
TRBJ2-7 NA TRBV12-3/TRBV12-4 many TGTGCCAGCAGTTTCCCCGGGGCGCCCAGCTACGAGCAGTACTTC CASSFPGAPSYEQYF
TRBJ2-3 NA TRBV9 many TGTGCCTCAAGGGGGACTCATGGGGATACGCAGTATTTT CASRGTHGDTQYF
TRBJ1-1 NA TRBV12-3/TRBV12-4 NA TGTGCCAGCCTCGCCCGGCGGAACACTGAAGCTTTCTTT CASLARRNTEAFF
TRBJ1-5 TRBD1 TRBV6-5 many TGTGCCAGCAGCGCGGGGACAGAGTATCAGCCCCAGCATTTT CASSAGTEYQPQHF
TRBJ2-7 TRBD1 TRBV2 many TGTGCCAGCAGAGGAGGGACAGGGGTCCACGAGCAGTACTTC CASRGGTGVHEQYF
TRBJ2-7 NA TRBV6-1 NA TGTGCCAGCAGTAGCAGGAAAGAGGGTTACGAGCAGTACTTC CASSSRKEGYEQYF
TRBJ2-7 TRBD2 TRBV12-3/TRBV12-4 NA TGTGCCAGCAGTTACGGACTAGCTCGCGAGCAGTACTTC CASSYGLAREQYF
TRBJ2-7 NA TRBV6-5 many TGTGCCAGCAGTCTATCACGAGATTCAGAGCAGTACTTC CASSLSRDSEQYF
TRBJ2-5 TRBD2 TRBV7-8 many TGTGCCAGCAGCTTAGCTGTGACTAGCGGGGCCCAGGAGACCCAGTACTTC CASSLAVTSGAQETQYF
TRBJ1-1 NA TRBV9 many TGTGCCAGCAGCCAAGGCGGGGGCTTTGCTGAAGCTTTCTTT CASSQGGGFAEAFF
TRBJ1-5 NA TRBV20-1 many TGCAGTGCTAGAGGTAGGCAGGGAGTGGATCAGCCCCAGCATTTT CSARGRQGVDQPQHF
TRBJ1-2 NA TRBV20-1 once TGCAGTGCTAGTCGGGGTCAGGGCCATCCTCACTTC CSASRGQGHPHF
TRBJ1-1 TRBD1 TRBV9 many TGTGCCAGCAGCGTAGACCCGGGACAGCGGAACACTGAAGCTTTCTTT CASSVDPGQRNTEAFF
TRBJ2-2 NA TRBV7-9 many TGTGCCAGCAGCTTAGGCGCGGACGGGGAGCTGTTTTTT CASSLGADGELFF
TRBJ2-7 NA TRBV7-2 many TGTGCCAGCAGCTTTGGGACGGGAAGAAAAGCCTACGAGCAGTACTTC CASSFGTGRKAYEQYF
TRBJ2-7 TRBD2 TRBV4-2 few TGTGCCAGCAGCCCCCTAGCGGGCAATTGGGACGAGCAGTACTTC CASSPLAGNWDEQYF
TRBJ2-7 NA TRBV5-5 NA TGTGCCAGCAGCTTTGACCCAGCCTCCTACGAGCAGTACTTC CASSFDPASYEQYF
TRBJ2-7 NA TRBV7-3 many TGTGCCAGCAGCTTGAACCCATTCTACGAGCAGTACTTC CASSLNPFYEQYF
TRBJ2-2 NA TRBV6-2/TRBV6-3 many TGTGCCAGCAGTTACTCGTTCACGGAGGGAACTAACACCGGGGAGCTGTTTTTT CASSYSFTEGTNTGELFF
TRBJ2-5 TRBD2 TRBV6-5 many TGTGCCAGCAGTTCCCCGGGACTAGCGGCATCCCTCGAGACCCAGTACTTC CASSSPGLAASLETQYF
TRBJ2-7 TRBD2 TRBV6-2/TRBV6-3 few TGTGCCAGCAGTTACTCGACGTTGCTAGCGGGAGAGTCGAGCGAGCAGTACTTC CASSYSTLLAGESSEQYF
TRBJ2-7 TRBD1 TRBV28 few TGTGCCAGCAGTAGGACAGGGGGCCCCCGGGAGCAGTACTTC CASSRTGGPREQYF
TRBJ2-3 TRBD1 TRBV25-1 many TGTGCCAGCAGCAAAGGGACAGGGACCGGCACAGATACGCAGTATTTT CASSKGTGTGTDTQYF